This TCR beta chain came from a study of Tregs in tolerant kidney transplant recipients. Trimming removed 11 bases at V and 7 bases at J, with 20 bases between. The V gene's germline CDR1 is ENHRY and CDR2 SYGVKD. The CDR3 is 13 residues long. In the case of this clone: The CDR3 end falls 3 residues outside the read, so it is completed with the germline J gene.

This table comes from immunoSEQ multiplex PCR, and its TCRdb copy is limited to in-frame clones, with some not included. This sample contains around 32,000 clones. Recipients received nonmyeloablative bone marrow transplants from related graft donors, with transient mixed chimerism. The sequences come from CD4+ T cells from blood (PBMCs), collected 24 months after the transplant. This TCR was sampled from a human patient who received a combined kidney and bone marrow transplant. The T cells may come from the graft donor. The rearrangement links TRBV10-3 to TRBJ1-2, with D perhaps matching TRBD1 (5 bases). The CDR3 is CASLRGGEGGYTF. The DNA read from the CDR3 is TGTGCCTCCCTCCGGGGGGGGGAGGGTGGC.